The text below deals with one TCR beta chain. The antigen remains undetermined. V was shortened by 1 base and J by 1 base, with 11 bases between the two germline ends. The germline CDR1 and CDR2 sequences are SGHDT and YYEEEE. CDR3 length: 15 residues. TCRdb's copy holds only in-frame clones and misses some; the assay was immunoSEQ multiplex PCR. The sample has some 130,000 clones, 92% seen once. The sample originates from a study of T cell responses to AZD1222 COVID-19 vaccine. Study-wide results and caveats: CD4 TCRs linked to vaccination spanned spike, dominating at 160-218 and 743-854. Females made up more of the donors, who were largely white British, and clonal diversity may have come out too low. Spike-specific TCR breadth and depth rose after two AZD1222 doses.

The input for sequencing was peripheral blood, taken 28 days after the second AZD1222 dose. The chain combines TRBV5-6 with TRBJ1-1; no clear D gene. This TCR was sampled from an adult who received the AZD1222 COVID-19 vaccine. The CDR3 loop is CASSLSTNGNTEAFF. CDR3 DNA: TGTGCCAGCAGCTTGAGTACTAACGGGAACACTGAAGCTTTCTTT. The whole variable domain, remainder taken from reference TRBV5-6 and TRBJ1-1, is DAGVTQSPTHLIKTRGQQVTLRCSPKSGHDTVSWYQQALGQGPQFIFQYYEEEERQRGNFPDRFSGHQFPNYSSELNVNALLLGDSALYLCASSLSTNGNTEAFFGQGTRLTVV.